The 19 T cell receptor beta chains in this list originate from one sample, sequenced in a study of regulatory T cells in long-lasting Graves disease. Sequencing libraries for TCR beta were prepared with iRepertoire HTBI primers and Arm-PCR of CDR3 regions. TCRdb ran MiXCR on the multiplex PCR reads and lists one entry per CDR3 protein. The data show a few hundred thousand distinct CDR3 sequences, around 16% seen once. Time point described: newly diagnosed GD, antithyroid drugs for less than 3 months. Making the TCR library involved RNA that had been extracted from PBMCs. A further study also used this sample, focusing on T cells in Graves' hyperthyroidism and ophthalmopathy.

The starting material was peripheral blood mononuclear cells (PBMCs), obtained at new diagnosis, from a patient treated with antithyroid drugs. The receptor source for this set is a woman between 40 and 50 years old with Graves disease.

At least ten counts were recorded for this clonotype. The junction departs from the called germline gene at one end, perhaps through a read error. This chain connects TRBV5-1 to TRBJ2-2, with 8 bases that match TRBD2. The CDR3 has 15 residues. Germline V gives CDR1 SGHRS, CDR2 YFSETQ. The CDR3: CASSPGLANTGELFF. Here the CDR3 DNA reads TGTGCCAGCAGTCCGGGACTAGCGAACACCGGGGAGCTGTTTTTT.

This clonotype was found many times. The chain couples TRBV28 to TRBJ2-7; TRBD2 matches at 11 bases. This CDR3 contains 14 residues. With 6 bases clipped from V and 4 bases from J, the junction kept 5 bases outside the gene matches. Germline loops: CDR1 MDHEN, CDR2 SYDVKM. The CDR3 loop reads CASRISGRAYEQYF. The CDR3 nucleotides read TGTGCCAGCAGAATTAGCGGGAGGGCATACGAGCAGTACTTC.

In this sample, this clonotype turned up many times. V usage is TRBV6-2 or TRBV6-3 and J usage is TRBJ2-7; D is perhaps TRBD1 (5 bases). Germline CDR1 MNHEY, CDR2 SVGEGT. Trimming shortened V by 2 bases and J by 2 bases, and 7 bases separated the two germline ends. This CDR3 is 13 amino acids long. Written as DNA, the CDR3 is TGTGCCAGCAGTTACGGGGCACCCTACGAGCAGTACTTC. It codes for CASSYGAPYEQYF.

The table lists this clonotype with many counts. This chain links TRBV2 with TRBJ2-7, with 9 bases aligning to TRBD1. The CDR3 is 12 residues long. CDR1 and CDR2 (germline): SNHLY, FYNNEI. V dropped 9 bases and J dropped 6; count of bases not matched to a gene: 6. Written as DNA, the CDR3 is TGTGCCAGTCACAGGGGGCACGGCGAGCAGTACTTC. Its translation: CASHRGHGEQYF.

This clonotype was detected many times. The chain has TRBV6-1 and TRBJ2-7, with 9 bases fitting TRBD1. Germline values: CDR1 MNHNS, CDR2 SASEGT. The ends lost 6 bases at V and 5 bases at J; junction bases unmatched: 8. The CDR3 covers 14 residues. The DNA of the CDR3 is TGTGCCAGCAGCGTTTGGACAGGGGAGGACGAGCAGTACTTC. This encodes CASSVWTGEDEQYF.

This clonotype was recorded many times. This chain uses TRBV28 with TRBJ2-3; the D gene is possibly TRBD2 (6 bases). Trimming took 7 bases from V and 2 from J, leaving 13 bases between them. The CDR3 is 14 amino acids. CDR1 is MDHEN and CDR2 is SYDVKM in the germline V gene. The CDR3 here is CASTRERLTDTQYF. For the CDR3, the DNA is TGTGCCAGCACACGGGAGCGCCTCACAGATACGCAGTATTTT.

The chain uses TRBV28 and TRBJ1-1; TRBD1 matches 8 bases. Unmatched junction bases numbered 8, after V lost 6 bases and J lost 5 bases. CDR1 is MDHEN, CDR2 SYDVKM, per germline. The CDR3 loop spans 14 amino acids. CDR3 loop: CASSLRGRWTEAFF. The CDR3 nucleotides read TGTGCCAGCAGCCTCAGGGGGCGGTGGACTGAAGCTTTCTTT.

This chain uses TRBV6-2 or TRBV6-3 with TRBJ2-2, with D hard to call. V dropped 3 bases and J dropped 4 bases, with 9 bases sitting between them. The germline CDR1 and CDR2 sequences are MNHEY and SVGEGT. The CDR3 runs 14 residues. This chain's CDR3 is CASSYGGTTGELFF. The CDR3 region has the DNA TGTGCCAGCAGTTATGGTGGAACCACCGGGGAGCTGTTTTTT.

The chain couples TRBV3-1 to TRBJ1-2; TRBD1 agrees at 7 bases. With 4 bases clipped from V and 6 bases from J, the junction kept 2 bases outside the gene matches. The germline gives CDR1 LGHDT, CDR2 YNNKEL (reference sequence). The CDR3 is 12 amino acids. As DNA, the CDR3 is TGTGCCAGCAGCCGACAGGGCCATGGCTACACCTTC. Its protein is CASSRQGHGYTF. The full variable domain, in which reference TRBV3-1 and TRBJ1-2 provide the parts outside the CDR3, is DTAVSQTPKYLVTQMGNDKSIKCEQNLGHDTMYWYKQDSKKFLKIMFSYNNKELIINETVPNRFSPKSPDKAHLNLHINSLELGDSAVYFCASSRQGHGYTFGSGTRLTVV.

This clonotype was recorded at least ten times. V gene TRBV12-3 or TRBV12-4 combines with J gene TRBJ1-1; D not resolved. V shed 8 bases and J shed 0 bases, with 10 bases lying between them. The CDR3 is 13 amino acids. CDR3 sequence (DNA): TGTGCCAGCGAACCCCCGCTGAACACTGAAGCTTTCTTT. Its translation: CASEPPLNTEAFF.

V is TRBV19 and J is TRBJ2-2, with D possibly being TRBD1 or TRBD2 (6 bases each). The CDR3 extends over 15 amino acids. Trimming took off 1 base at V and 5 bases at J, with 11 bases between the two ends. Germline CDR1 LNHDA, CDR2 SQIVND (reference sequence). CDR3: CASSIVQGRTGELFF. The CDR3 region has the DNA TGTGCCAGTAGTATAGTGCAGGGGAGGACCGGGGAGCTGTTTTTT. The full variable domain, its missing parts supplied by reference TRBV19 and TRBJ2-2, is DGGITQSPKYLFRKEGQNVTLSCEQNLNHDAMYWYRQDPGQGLRLIYYSQIVNDFQKGDIAEGYSVSREKKESFPLTVTSAQKNPTAFYLCASSIVQGRTGELFFGEGSRLTVL.

This clonotype was recorded a few times. V gene TRBV29-1 combines with J gene TRBJ2-5; tentatively, D is TRBD1 (5 bases). In germline, CDR1 is SQVTM, CDR2 ANQGSEA. V was clipped by 3 bases and J by 2 bases, with 10 bases between them. This CDR3 spans 13 amino acids. The CDR3 coding sequence is TGCAGCGTTGACAGGGTGCGACAAGAGACCCAGTACTTC. This translates into CSVDRVRQETQYF.

This clonotype was seen at least ten times. The chain uses TRBV2 and TRBJ2-1; 8 positions match TRBD1. Germline V gives CDR1 SNHLY, CDR2 FYNNEI. V shed 6 bases, J shed 7 bases, and the junction held 5 bases outside the gene matches. This CDR3 comprises 13 residues. The CDR3 region is CASSRGRVNEQFF. CDR3 DNA: TGTGCCAGCAGCAGGGGGCGCGTGAATGAGCAGTTCTTC.

The sample holds many counts of this clonotype. The chain uses TRBV19 and TRBJ1-3; a weak D match, TRBD1 (6 bases). Germline CDR1 reads LNHDA; CDR2 reads SQIVND (reference sequence). This CDR3 region has 16 residues. The V gene lost 3 bases and the J gene lost 2 bases, with 14 bases spanning the gap. The CDR3 protein is CASSIDHGTTGNTIYF. The CDR3 region has the DNA TGTGCCAGTAGTATTGACCACGGGACAACTGGAAACACCATATATTTT.

Ten or more counts support this clonotype. V usage is TRBV7-9 and J usage is TRBJ1-2, with a weak D call TRBD1 (6 bases). The CDR3 covers 16 residues. V lost 3 bases to trimming and J lost 2 bases, with 16 bases between them. The germline V gene encodes CDR1 SEHNR and CDR2 FQNEAQ (reference sequence). The CDR3 nucleotides read TGTGCCAGCAGCTTCGGTTCAGGGGCCGTGAACTATGGCTACACCTTC. Translation gives CASSFGSGAVNYGYTF.

Worth noting for this clonotype: A single base is all that separates this from a far larger clone, so a read error is likely. The gene calls are TRBV5-1 and TRBJ2-2, with a possible D match to TRBD2 (5 bases). Germline assignment: CDR1 SGHRS and CDR2 YFSETQ. This CDR3 is 12 amino acids long. CDR3 in DNA: TGTGCCAGCAGCAGCTACACCGGGAAGCTGTTTTTT. Its translation is CASSSYTGKLFF.

The rearrangement uses TRBV5-1 and TRBJ2-3, with 9 bases lining up with TRBD2. V shed 6 bases and J 2 bases; nucleotides not matched to a gene: 10. Germline-derived CDR1 and CDR2 are SGHRS and YFSETQ. CDR3 length: 16 residues. The CDR3 DNA is TGCGCCAGCAAAGGGGGTAGCGGGAGTCTCACAGATACGCAGTATTTT. Amino acid sequence: CASKGGSGSLTDTQYF.

This clonotype was found many times. This chain links TRBV12-3 or TRBV12-4 with TRBJ1-4; no reliable D call. V was shortened by 4 bases and J by 5 bases, with 11 bases between the two germline ends. The CDR3 runs to 14 residues. The CDR3 DNA follows: TGTGCCAGCAGTTACCCCCGGAGAAATGAAAAACTGTTTTTT. This encodes CASSYPRRNEKLFF.

This sequence joins TRBV7-2 and TRBJ2-1; 11 bases match TRBD2. The V and J ends lost 5 bases and 8 bases, in that order; junction bases with no gene match: 8. The CDR3 runs to 15 residues. CDR1 is SGHTA and CDR2 is FQGNSA in the germline V gene. CDR3 DNA sequence: TGTGCCAGCAGCAGGACTAGCGGGCTCATTTATGAGCAGTTCTTC. This codes for CASSRTSGLIYEQFF.